The rows below give T cell receptor beta chains drawn from one sample of a study of quantifying T cell responses using KT2 cells. TCRdb redid the calling of the UMI-ligation and nested PCR reads with MiXCR, one entry per CDR3 protein. The sample holds under 35,000 distinct CDR3 sequences, 7.3% seen once. Sequencing was carried out using PBMCs spiked with cells of the T cell clone KT2. Receptors were obtained from a human donor. The CDR3 runs from the conserved cysteine through the conserved F or W. The D gene is left open where the match is weak. Rows give clone size only sometimes, using once, few, many, or a class for an expanded clone.

TRBJ2-6 | TRBV15 | TRBD2 | many | TGTGCCACCAGCAGACGAGCTCTAGCGGGGAACTCTGGGGCCAACGTCCTGACTTTC | CATSRRALAGNSGANVLTF
TRBJ1-1 | TRBV6-2/TRBV6-3 | TRBD1 | few | TGTGCCAGCATTACCTCGGGACAGGGCTTGAACACTGAAGCTTTCTTT | CASITSGQGLNTEAFF
TRBJ1-1 | TRBV5-4 | . | . | TGTGCCAGCAGCTTGTGGCAGGGCTCCTTCACTGAAGCTTTCTTT | CASSLWQGSFTEAFF
TRBJ2-3 | TRBV12-3/TRBV12-4 | . | . | TGTGCCAGCAGTTTAGCAGGGTTGGAGGATACGCAGTATTTT | CASSLAGLEDTQYF
TRBJ1-1 | TRBV4-2 | . | . | TGTGCCAGCAGCCAAGAGCGCAGGGACACTGAAGCTTTCTTT | CASSQERRDTEAFF
TRBJ2-2 | TRBV4-3 | . | many | TGCGCCAGCTCCAGGGGTCTGGCCACCGGGGAGCTGTTTTTT | CASSRGLATGELFF
TRBJ2-7 | TRBV6-5 | . | . | TGTGCCAGCACCCAGGACACTTTTCCATACGAGCAGTACTTC | CASTQDTFPYEQYF
TRBJ1-1 | TRBV6-2/TRBV6-3 | . | few | TGTGCCAGCAGTTACTCGAGATGGGGCTTTGAAGCTTTCTTT | CASSYSRWGFEAFF
TRBJ2-3 | TRBV12-3/TRBV12-4 | . | many | TGTGCCAGCAGTCGACCCCCCGGGAGTGTTGGGGATACGCAGTATTTT | CASSRPPGSVGDTQYF
TRBJ1-1 | TRBV11-2 | . | many | TGTGCCAGCAGCTTACTTCACAGGTCCGCGAACACTGAAGCTTTCTTT | CASSLLHRSANTEAFF
TRBJ1-2 | TRBV4-3 | . | few | TGCGCCAGCAGCCAAGGCAGGCAGACTAACTATGGCTACACCTTC | CASSQGRQTNYGYTF
TRBJ2-1 | TRBV20-1 | TRBD1 | . | TGCAGTGCTAGAGAAGACTTAAACAGGGGGGAATACTACAATGAGCAGTTCTTC | CSAREDLNRGEYYNEQFF
TRBJ2-7 | TRBV6-6 | . | . | TGTGCCAGCAGTGATGGCGGATTCTACGAGCAGTACTTC | CASSDGGFYEQYF
TRBJ2-2 | TRBV24-1 | TRBD1 | many | TGTGCCACCAGTGAACAGGGGACACAATCGGACACCGGGGAGCTGTTTTTT | CATSEQGTQSDTGELFF
TRBJ1-2 | TRBV19 | . | . | TGTGCCAGTAGTATCCCTCGACAGCTGAACTATGGCTACACCTTC | CASSIPRQLNYGYTF
TRBJ2-7 | TRBV18 | . | . | TGTGCCAGCTCACCAGGTCGGCTTGCAGGGGAATCCTACGAGCAGTACTTC | CASSPGRLAGESYEQYF
TRBJ2-7 | TRBV3-1 | TRBD1 | few | TGTGCCAGCAGTGATACAGGGGACCCCTACGAGCAGTACTTC | CASSDTGDPYEQYF
TRBJ2-2 | TRBV25-1 | . | few | TGTGCCAGCAGTACGGGGGCCGGGGAGCTGTTTTTT | CASSTGAGELFF
TRBJ2-7 | TRBV2 | TRBD1 | many | TGTGCCAGCAGTGACGCTTTCGGGACAGGGGAATTCCGTAGCTCCTACGAGCAGTACTTC | CASSDAFGTGEFRSSYEQYF
TRBJ2-3 | TRBV5-8 | TRBD1 | . | TGTGCCAGCAGGGACGTAGGGGGCCGAGTGAGCACAGATACGCAGTATTTT | CASRDVGGRVSTDTQYF
TRBJ1-1 | TRBV6-5 | . | many | TGTGCCAGCAGGGACAGCCGCTTGAACACTGAAGCTTTCTTT | CASRDSRLNTEAFF
TRBJ2-7 | TRBV6-1 | . | many | TGTGCCAGCAGTGAAGCAGTGTGGGCCTACGAGCAGTACTTC | CASSEAVWAYEQYF
TRBJ2-1 | TRBV5-1 | . | few | TGCGCCAGCAGCCTGGGGGACGGGTGGGATGAGCAGTTCTTC | CASSLGDGWDEQFF
TRBJ2-3 | TRBV4-3 | TRBD1 | . | TGCGCCAGCAGCCAAGATCGGGGACAGGGGGCAGATACGCAGTATTTT | CASSQDRGQGADTQYF
TRBJ2-4 | TRBV6-1 | . | many | TGTGCCAGCAGTGAAACAGCCTGGGGAGCCAAAAACATTCAGTACTTC | CASSETAWGAKNIQYF
TRBJ1-2 | TRBV15 | . | many | TGTGCCACCAGCAGAGATCTTTTAGGACAGACCTATGGCTACACCTTC | CATSRDLLGQTYGYTF
TRBJ1-1 | TRBV4-1 | TRBD1 | many | TGCGCCAGCAGCCAGATCACAGGGGGCATCACTGAAGCTTTCTTT | CASSQITGGITEAFF
TRBJ2-3 | TRBV3-1 | TRBD2 | many | TGTGCCAGCGGGACTAGCGGAGGTACAGATACGCAGTATTTT | CASGTSGGTDTQYF
TRBJ2-1 | TRBV12-3/TRBV12-4 | TRBD1 | . | TGTGCCAGCAGGCGAGGCCGACAGGGGATCTCCTACAATGAGCAGTTCTTC | CASRRGRQGISYNEQFF
TRBJ1-5 | TRBV20-1 | . | . | TGCAGTGCTAGAGAGGGGCAGAGCAATCAGCCCCAGCATTTT | CSAREGQSNQPQHF
TRBJ2-5 | TRBV5-1 | TRBD2 | . | TGCGCCAGCAGCGGAGCGGGAGATCTTCCAGAGACCCAGTACTTC | CASSGAGDLPETQYF
TRBJ1-2 | TRBV2 | TRBD1 | many | TGTGCCAGCAGTAGCCAATATACAGGGGGAAGTGGCTACACCTTC | CASSSQYTGGSGYTF
TRBJ2-1 | TRBV5-5 | . | . | TGTGCCAGCCAGAACAGGGAGAAAACCTACAATGAGCAGTTCTTC | CASQNREKTYNEQFF
TRBJ2-1 | TRBV4-3 | . | few | TGCGCCAGCAGCCAATTATTACTTGACCCGGGAAATGAGCAGTTCTTC | CASSQLLLDPGNEQFF
TRBJ2-5 | TRBV7-8 | TRBD2 | many | TGTGCCAGCAGCGCTAGCGGGAGGCGAGAGACCCAGTACTTC | CASSASGRRETQYF
TRBJ2-7 | TRBV7-3 | TRBD1 | . | TGTGCCAGCAGCCCGGACGGACAGGGGGCAGGAGAGCAGTACTTC | CASSPDGQGAGEQYF
TRBJ2-1 | TRBV5-1 | . | once | TGCGCCAGCAGTAGGGGCAGCACGTCTAGCAACAATGAGCAGTTCTTC | CASSRGSTSSNNEQFF
TRBJ2-5 | TRBV3-1 | TRBD2 | few | TGTGCCAGCAGCCAAACCGGGCGGGGGAAGGAGACCCAGTACTTC | CASSQTGRGKETQYF
TRBJ2-1 | TRBV29-1 | . | many | TGCAGCGTTAGTCAGGGATCATGGAATGAGCAGTTCTTC | CSVSQGSWNEQFF
TRBJ1-6 | TRBV6-5 | . | few | TGTGCCAGCAGTTACGGTATACCGGGGCTTAATTCACCCCTCCACTTT | CASSYGIPGLNSPLHF
TRBJ1-4 | TRBV15 | . | many | TGTGCCACCAGCAGGACCAGCGAAAAACTGTTTTTT | CATSRTSEKLFF
TRBJ2-1 | TRBV20-1 | . | . | TGCAGTGCTAGAGATTCATTCAGGCACACTCGGAATGAGCAGTTCTTC | CSARDSFRHTRNEQFF
TRBJ1-2 | TRBV3-1 | TRBD1 | many | TGTGCCAGCCTCGGGACAGGCCCTAGGAACCGTAACTATGGCTACACCTTC | CASLGTGPRNRNYGYTF
TRBJ1-1 | TRBV20-1 | TRBD1 | many | TGCAGTGCCAAACTTCCCAGGGGGGACACTGAAGCTTTCTTT | CSAKLPRGDTEAFF
TRBJ2-7 | TRBV27 | TRBD2 | . | TGTGCCAGCAGTATTATAGCGGGAGGGCCTAGGGAGCAGTACTTC | CASSIIAGGPREQYF
TRBJ1-6 | TRBV13 | TRBD1 | . | TGTGCCAGCAGCTTAGAAGGGGGCACCTATAATTCACCCCTCCACTTT | CASSLEGGTYNSPLHF
TRBJ2-3 | TRBV7-3 | . | . | TGTGCCAGCAGCTTATCCGGGGATAGCACAGATACGCAGTATTTT | CASSLSGDSTDTQYF
TRBJ2-5 | TRBV25-1 | TRBD1 | few | TGTGCCAGCAGTGTGGGACAGGGGGAGACCCAGTACTTC | CASSVGQGETQYF
TRBJ1-6 | TRBV6-5 | TRBD1 | few | TGTGCCAGCAGCCGGTCGACAGGGAAAGGCTCACCCCTCCACTTT | CASSRSTGKGSPLHF
TRBJ1-5 | TRBV6-1 | TRBD1 | many | TGTGCCAGCAGCGGACAGGGGGATCAGCCCCAGCATTTT | CASSGQGDQPQHF
TRBJ1-5 | TRBV21-1 | . | . | TGTGCCAGCAGCAAAACGGCCATTAGCAATCAGCCCCAGCATTTT | CASSKTAISNQPQHF
TRBJ2-3 | TRBV4-2 | TRBD2 | . | TGTGCCAGCAGCCAAGCTAGCGGGACAACAGATACGCAGTATTTT | CASSQASGTTDTQYF
TRBJ2-6 | TRBV6-2/TRBV6-3 | . | . | TGTGCCAGCAGTTGGCAGGGGAGTTCCGGGGCCAACGTCCTGACTTTC | CASSWQGSSGANVLTF
TRBJ2-1 | TRBV25-1 | . | many | TGTGCCAGCAGTGAACTAGGGGAGCCCGTTGCTGAGCAGTTCTTC | CASSELGEPVAEQFF
TRBJ2-5 | TRBV12-3/TRBV12-4 | TRBD2 | many | TGTGCCAGCAGTTTATCTCACGGGGGGGGTCCCCAGTACTTC | CASSLSHGGGPQYF
TRBJ2-7 | TRBV20-1 | . | . | TGCAGTGCTAGCCCCGACGGAACCTACGAGCAGTACTTC | CSASPDGTYEQYF